This section outlines one TCR beta chain sequence together with its context. Its specificity is not known. The CDR3 totals 16 residues. Germline-derived CDR1 and CDR2 are GTSNPN and SVGIG (reference sequence). This entry is derived from a study of cytomegalovirus exposure and HLA in healthy donors. Study-wide results and caveats: In vitro experiments confirmed that a few CMV-associated chains were specific for CMV antigens.

PCR amplification relied on 60 Vbeta primers (plus 13 Jbeta primers). Sequencing was performed with immunoSEQ multiplex PCR; in TCRdb, only in-frame clones are kept and a portion is missing. The sample carries some 200,000 clones, approximately 70% recorded once. This TCR was recovered from a woman between 25 and 40 years old in good health and CMV-seronegative. Sequencing input: PBMCs. The chain recombines TRBV30 with TRBJ2-5, with 7 bases fitting TRBD2. The J call may be in error: the DNA end matches TRBJ2-7 better. CDR3 residues: CASWGVKRGWDYEQYF. CDR3 in DNA: TGTGCCTCCTGGGGGGTTAAGCGGGGCTGGGACTACGAGCAGTACTTC.